This is a list of T cell receptor beta chains from one sample in a study of cytomegalovirus exposure and HLA in healthy donors. The repertoire was sequenced with immunoSEQ multiplex PCR; TCRdb's copy has only in-frame clones and lacks some. The table records 130,000 to 150,000 clones, 60% to 85% of them present only once. The sample consisted of PBMCs. Receptor source: a woman aged 40 to 50 in good health and CMV-seropositive. Both conserved end residues are part of each CDR3. Fields, in order: D gene, clone size, J gene, V gene, CDR3 protein, CDR3 DNA. D genes are given only for firm matches. Part of the rows lack a size; the others show once, few, many or a class for expanded clones.

>NA|NA|TRBJ1-1|TRBV28
CASSSGGRGETEAFF
TGTGCCAGCAGTTCCGGTGGCAGGGGAGAAACTGAAGCTTTCTTT
>TRBD1|NA|TRBJ2-3|TRBV14
CASSPPTGVYTDTQYF
TGTGCCAGCAGCCCGCCGACAGGGGTATACACAGATACGCAGTATTTT
>NA|NA|TRBJ1-5|TRBV2
CASSRVGGGNQPQHF
TGTGCCAGCAGTAGGGTGGGAGGAGGCAATCAGCCCCAGCATTTT
>NA|NA|TRBJ1-5|TRBV19
CASSIDWAGKGQPQHF
TGTGCCAGTAGTATAGATTGGGCAGGGAAGGGTCAGCCCCAGCATTTT
>NA|NA|TRBJ2-7|TRBV5-6
CASSRAWGQSSYEQYF
TGTGCCAGCAGCCGTGCGTGGGGCCAGAGCTCCTACGAGCAGTACTTC
>TRBD1|NA|TRBJ1-6|TRBV6-5
CASSYRQGGSPLHF
TGTGCCAGCAGTTATAGACAGGGCGGATCACCCCTCCACTTT
>TRBD2|NA|TRBJ2-2|TRBV7-2
CASSLVGSAGANTGELFF
TGTGCCAGCAGCTTAGTTGGATCGGCGGGGGCGAACACCGGGGAGCTGTTTTTT
>TRBD2|NA|TRBJ2-2|TRBV4-1
CASSRWTSEPGTGELFF
TGCGCCAGCAGCCGCTGGACTAGTGAGCCGGGGACCGGGGAGCTGTTTTTT
>NA|NA|TRBJ2-3|TRBV7-9
CASSSGGDTQYF
TGTGCCAGCAGCTCTGGGGGGGATACGCAGTATTTT
>TRBD2|NA|TRBJ2-5|TRBV2
CASSEGLAGGQETQYF
TGTGCCAGCAGTGAAGGTCTAGCGGGGGGGCAAGAGACCCAGTACTTC
>NA|once|TRBJ1-1|TRBV2
CASRPGVNTEAFF
TGTGCCAGCAGGCCAGGGGTGAACACTGAAGCTTTCTTT
>TRBD2|NA|TRBJ2-1|TRBV25-1
CASSDPLAGYYNEQFF
TGTGCCAGCAGTGATCCCTTAGCGGGTTACTACAATGAGCAGTTCTTC
>NA|NA|TRBJ1-6|TRBV6-5
CASSPQVSNSPLHF
TGTGCCAGCAGCCCTCAGGTTTCTAATTCACCCCTCCACTTT
>NA|NA|TRBJ2-5|TRBV6-1
CASSEGSGTQYF
TGTGCCAGCAGTGAAGGTTCGGGGACCCAGTACTTC
>NA|NA|TRBJ2-7|TRBV11-3
CASSLWGRFYEQYF
TGTGCCAGCAGCTTATGGGGGCGGTTCTACGAGCAGTACTTC
>TRBD2|NA|TRBJ2-3|TRBV2
CASYRTSARAQYF
TGTGCCAGCTACCGGACTAGCGCTCGCGCGCAGTATTTT
>NA|NA|TRBJ2-1|TRBV6-1
CASSPRGAYNEQFF
TGTGCCAGCAGTCCCCGGGGAGCTTACAATGAGCAGTTCTTC